This is a list of T cell receptor beta chains from one sample in a study of sequential checkpoint blockade in melanoma. Clones were read by immunoSEQ multiplex PCR, and TCRdb kept only the in-frame ones, dropping some. This sample has over 1,500 clones, with just under 25% found just once. The starting material was tumor tissue (inferred from file names), obtained from a patient given nivolumab and ipilimumab in sequence. The receptors shown here come from a human donor with melanoma. The CDR3 runs from the conserved cysteine through the conserved F or W. Each record gives: D gene, clone size, V gene, J gene, CDR3 length, CDR3 protein, CDR3 DNA. The D gene is left open where the match is weak. For some rows the clone size is stated as once, few or many, or as a class when expanded; others skip it.

D gene: NA
clone size: NA
V gene: TRBV19
J gene: TRBJ1-2
CDR3 length: 13
CDR3 protein: CASATGQVYGYTF
CDR3 DNA: TGTGCCAGTGCCACGGGCCAGGTCTATGGCTACACCTTC

D gene: NA
clone size: few
V gene: TRBV6-8
J gene: TRBJ1-5
CDR3 length: 12
CDR3 protein: CASSDEFQPQHF
CDR3 DNA: TGTGCCAGCAGTGATGAGTTTCAGCCCCAGCATTTT

D gene: TRBD2
clone size: NA
V gene: TRBV15
J gene: TRBJ2-1
CDR3 length: 18
CDR3 protein: CATSRDTAAGVSYNEQFF
CDR3 DNA: TGTGCCACCAGCAGAGATACTGCGGCGGGAGTATCCTACAATGAGCAGTTCTTC

D gene: TRBD2
clone size: few
V gene: TRBV9
J gene: TRBJ2-5
CDR3 length: 15
CDR3 protein: CASSAPTSGGETQYF
CDR3 DNA: TGTGCCAGCAGCGCCCCCACTAGCGGGGGTGAGACCCAGTACTTC

D gene: TRBD2
clone size: NA
V gene: TRBV6-8
J gene: TRBJ2-3
CDR3 length: 15
CDR3 protein: CALSTSGRATDTQYF
CDR3 DNA: TGTGCCCTGTCGACTAGCGGGAGGGCCACAGATACGCAGTATTTT

D gene: NA
clone size: NA
V gene: TRBV29-1
J gene: TRBJ2-1
CDR3 length: 12
CDR3 protein: CSVAEGYNEQFF
CDR3 DNA: TGCAGCGTTGCTGAGGGGTACAATGAGCAGTTCTTC

D gene: NA
clone size: NA
V gene: TRBV11-3
J gene: TRBJ2-7
CDR3 length: 15
CDR3 protein: CASSSTAQGGYEQYF
CDR3 DNA: TGTGCCAGCAGTTCCACGGCACAGGGTGGCTACGAGCAGTACTTC

D gene: NA
clone size: few
V gene: TRBV23-1
J gene: TRBJ1-1
CDR3 length: 13
CDR3 protein: CASRPTGRSEAFF
CDR3 DNA: TGCGCCAGCAGGCCGACAGGTAGAAGTGAAGCTTTCTTT

D gene: TRBD2
clone size: NA
V gene: TRBV6-8
J gene: TRBJ2-2
CDR3 length: 14
CDR3 protein: CASSYDSGTGELFF
CDR3 DNA: TGTGCCAGCAGTTACGATAGCGGGACCGGGGAGCTGTTTTTT

D gene: TRBD2
clone size: medium-sized
V gene: TRBV11-3
J gene: TRBJ2-3
CDR3 length: 14
CDR3 protein: CASSTSGGTDTQYF
CDR3 DNA: TGTGCCAGCAGTACTAGCGGAGGCACAGATACGCAGTATTTT

D gene: TRBD2
clone size: large
V gene: TRBV11-3
J gene: TRBJ2-1
CDR3 length: 14
CDR3 protein: CASSPAGPYNEQFF
CDR3 DNA: TGTGCCAGCAGTCCAGCGGGACCCTACAATGAGCAGTTCTTC

D gene: NA
clone size: few
V gene: TRBV7-5
J gene: TRBJ2-3
CDR3 length: 14
CDR3 protein: CASRVDRGTDTQYF
CDR3 DNA: TGTGCCAGCAGAGTGGACAGGGGCACAGATACGCAGTATTTT

D gene: TRBD1
clone size: NA
V gene: TRBV6-7
J gene: TRBJ2-7
CDR3 length: 16
CDR3 protein: CASSYSTGTGPYEQYF
CDR3 DNA: TGTGCCAGCAGTTACTCGACAGGGACAGGGCCTTACGAGCAGTACTTC

D gene: NA
clone size: NA
V gene: TRBV14
J gene: TRBJ2-1
CDR3 length: 15
CDR3 protein: CASSFRAGPAVEQFF
CDR3 DNA: TGTGCCAGCAGCTTTCGGGCAGGGCCCGCTGTTGAGCAGTTCTTC

D gene: NA
clone size: medium-sized
V gene: TRBV6-8
J gene: TRBJ2-7
CDR3 length: 15
CDR3 protein: CASSVTGSEFHEQYF
CDR3 DNA: TGTGCCAGCAGTGTAACAGGGTCGGAGTTCCACGAGCAGTACTTC

D gene: TRBD2
clone size: NA
V gene: TRBV30
J gene: TRBJ2-1
CDR3 length: 14
CDR3 protein: CAWSALAGYNEQFF
CDR3 DNA: TGTGCCTGGAGTGCGCTAGCGGGATACAATGAGCAGTTCTTC

D gene: TRBD1
clone size: NA
V gene: TRBV18
J gene: TRBJ2-7
CDR3 length: 18
CDR3 protein: CASSPGQGAGWKPYEQYF
CDR3 DNA: TGTGCCAGCTCACCGGGCCAGGGGGCCGGATGGAAACCATACGAGCAGTACTTC

D gene: NA
clone size: medium-sized
V gene: TRBV11-3
J gene: TRBJ1-4
CDR3 length: 17
CDR3 protein: CASSSGGVLRGGEKLFF
CDR3 DNA: TGTGCCAGCAGCTCCGGAGGGGTTCTTAGGGGAGGGGAAAAACTGTTTTTT

D gene: TRBD2
clone size: NA
V gene: TRBV29-1
J gene: TRBJ2-1
CDR3 length: 13
CDR3 protein: CSVGTSGRNEQFF
CDR3 DNA: TGCAGCGTGGGGACTAGCGGGAGAAATGAGCAGTTCTTC

D gene: TRBD2
clone size: NA
V gene: TRBV11-3
J gene: TRBJ2-1
CDR3 length: 15
CDR3 protein: CASSPGTSGLEQQFF
CDR3 DNA: TGTGCCAGCAGCCCCGGGACTAGTGGGTTGGAACAACAGTTCTTC

D gene: NA
clone size: medium-sized
V gene: TRBV11-1
J gene: TRBJ1-6
CDR3 length: 15
CDR3 protein: CASSFITGTNSPLHF
CDR3 DNA: TGTGCCAGCAGCTTCATCACAGGGACTAATTCACCCCTCCACTTT

D gene: TRBD2
clone size: few
V gene: TRBV5-1
J gene: TRBJ2-1
CDR3 length: 15
CDR3 protein: CASSLGLAVQNEQFF
CDR3 DNA: TGCGCCAGCAGCTTGGGACTAGCGGTCCAAAATGAGCAGTTCTTC

D gene: TRBD1
clone size: NA
V gene: TRBV19
J gene: TRBJ2-1
CDR3 length: 16
CDR3 protein: CASHRTGASSYNEQFF
CDR3 DNA: TGTGCCAGCCACCGGACAGGGGCGAGCTCCTACAATGAGCAGTTCTTC

D gene: TRBD1
clone size: few
V gene: TRBV28
J gene: TRBJ2-7
CDR3 length: 13
CDR3 protein: CASSLDRAYEQYF
CDR3 DNA: TGTGCCAGCAGTTTGGACAGGGCCTACGAGCAGTACTTC

D gene: NA
clone size: NA
V gene: TRBV9
J gene: TRBJ2-2
CDR3 length: 15
CDR3 protein: CASSVGLAPTGELFF
CDR3 DNA: TGTGCCAGCAGCGTAGGCCTAGCGCCCACCGGGGAGCTGTTTTTT

D gene: NA
clone size: NA
V gene: TRBV28
J gene: TRBJ1-1
CDR3 length: 15
CDR3 protein: CASSIPQEGNTEAFF
CDR3 DNA: TGTGCCAGCAGTATACCACAAGAGGGGAACACTGAAGCTTTCTTT

D gene: NA
clone size: medium-sized
V gene: TRBV7-6
J gene: TRBJ1-2
CDR3 length: 16
CDR3 protein: CASSQGSRQVNYGYTF
CDR3 DNA: TGTGCCAGCAGCCAAGGGTCCCGACAGGTTAACTATGGCTACACCTTC

D gene: NA
clone size: NA
V gene: TRBV9
J gene: TRBJ2-7
CDR3 length: 15
CDR3 protein: CASSFGGQISYEQYF
CDR3 DNA: TGTGCCAGCAGCTTCGGGGGACAGATATCCTACGAGCAGTACTTC

D gene: TRBD2
clone size: few
V gene: TRBV6-8
J gene: TRBJ2-7
CDR3 length: 16
CDR3 protein: CASSYIAGGPTYEQYF
CDR3 DNA: TGTGCCAGCAGTTACATAGCGGGAGGGCCTACCTACGAGCAGTACTTC

D gene: NA
clone size: NA
V gene: TRBV28
J gene: TRBJ1-6
CDR3 length: 17
CDR3 protein: CASSPRQTSSYNSPLHF
CDR3 DNA: TGTGCCAGCAGTCCCCGACAGACGAGCTCCTATAATTCACCCCTCCACTTT

D gene: NA
clone size: few
V gene: TRBV11-3
J gene: TRBJ2-3
CDR3 length: 16
CDR3 protein: CASSTKDGLSTDTQYF
CDR3 DNA: TGTGCCAGCAGTACGAAGGACGGCTTAAGCACAGATACGCAGTATTTT

D gene: NA
clone size: NA
V gene: TRBV4-1
J gene: TRBJ1-5
CDR3 length: 16
CDR3 protein: CASSQVWSLGNQPQHF
CDR3 DNA: TGCGCCAGCAGCCAAGTATGGTCACTCGGCAATCAGCCCCAGCATTTT

D gene: NA
clone size: few
V gene: TRBV19
J gene: TRBJ1-1
CDR3 length: 14
CDR3 protein: CASGFRLGNTEAFF
CDR3 DNA: TGTGCCAGTGGATTTCGGCTAGGGAACACTGAAGCTTTCTTT

D gene: TRBD1
clone size: NA
V gene: TRBV12-5
J gene: TRBJ1-2
CDR3 length: 13
CDR3 protein: CASGQDRVSGYTF
CDR3 DNA: TGTGCTAGTGGACAAGACAGGGTGTCCGGCTACACCTTC

D gene: NA
clone size: NA
V gene: TRBV10-2
J gene: TRBJ1-2
CDR3 length: 15
CDR3 protein: CASSESGLKVYGYTF
CDR3 DNA: TGCGCCAGCAGTGAGTCGGGTTTAAAGGTCTATGGCTACACCTTC

D gene: NA
clone size: once
V gene: TRBV19
J gene: TRBJ1-5
CDR3 length: 13
CDR3 protein: CASSAQTRTPQHF
CDR3 DNA: TGTGCCAGTAGTGCCCAAACCCGTACGCCCCAGCATTTT

D gene: NA
clone size: NA
V gene: TRBV23-1
J gene: TRBJ2-7
CDR3 length: 13
CDR3 protein: CAGRDMSSYEQYF
CDR3 DNA: TGCGCCGGCCGGGACATGAGCTCCTACGAGCAGTACTTC

D gene: NA
clone size: NA
V gene: TRBV5-1
J gene: TRBJ2-5
CDR3 length: 16
CDR3 protein: CASSLARPGRPETQYF
CDR3 DNA: TGCGCCAGCAGCTTGGCTCGGCCGGGACGTCCAGAGACCCAGTACTTC

D gene: NA
clone size: few
V gene: TRBV19
J gene: TRBJ1-4
CDR3 length: 16
CDR3 protein: CASSNVGASTNEKLFF
CDR3 DNA: TGTGCCAGTAGTAATGTGGGGGCATCAACTAATGAAAAACTGTTTTTT

D gene: TRBD1
clone size: few
V gene: TRBV6-8
J gene: TRBJ1-2
CDR3 length: 12
CDR3 protein: CASSTRQGGYTF
CDR3 DNA: TGTGCCAGCAGTACCAGACAGGGAGGCTACACCTTC

D gene: TRBD1
clone size: NA
V gene: TRBV28
J gene: TRBJ2-3
CDR3 length: 15
CDR3 protein: CASRGPGQGTDTQYF
CDR3 DNA: TGTGCCAGCAGGGGTCCGGGACAGGGGACAGATACGCAGTATTTT

D gene: TRBD1
clone size: NA
V gene: TRBV4-1
J gene: TRBJ2-2
CDR3 length: 17
CDR3 protein: CASSQDQTGGSTGELFF
CDR3 DNA: TGCGCCAGCAGCCAAGACCAAACAGGGGGAAGCACCGGGGAGCTGTTTTTT

D gene: NA
clone size: few
V gene: TRBV10-2
J gene: TRBJ2-1
CDR3 length: 13
CDR3 protein: CASQEGTHNEQFF
CDR3 DNA: TGCGCCAGTCAAGAGGGTACCCACAATGAGCAGTTCTTC

D gene: TRBD1
clone size: NA
V gene: TRBV6-8
J gene: TRBJ2-7
CDR3 length: 13
CDR3 protein: CAISRQGVYEQYF
CDR3 DNA: TGTGCCATCTCTAGGCAGGGGGTTTACGAGCAGTACTTC

D gene: NA
clone size: NA
V gene: TRBV7-5
J gene: TRBJ2-6
CDR3 length: 16
CDR3 protein: CASSPRTSSGANVLTF
CDR3 DNA: TGTGCCAGCAGCCCCCGGACTAGCTCTGGGGCCAACGTCCTGACTTTC